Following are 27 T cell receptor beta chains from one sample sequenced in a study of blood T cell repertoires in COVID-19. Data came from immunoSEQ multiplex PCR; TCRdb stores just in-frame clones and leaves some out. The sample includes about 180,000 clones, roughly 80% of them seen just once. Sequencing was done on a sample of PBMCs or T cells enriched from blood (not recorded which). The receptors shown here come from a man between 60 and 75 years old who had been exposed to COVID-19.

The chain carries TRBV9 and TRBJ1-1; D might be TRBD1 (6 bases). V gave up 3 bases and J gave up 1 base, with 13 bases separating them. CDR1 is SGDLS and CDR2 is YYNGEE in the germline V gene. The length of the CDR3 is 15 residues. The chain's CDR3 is CASSGGGWTNTEAFF. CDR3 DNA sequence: TGTGCCAGCAGCGGGGGGGGCTGGACGAACACTGAAGCTTTCTTT.

In DNA form, the CDR3 reads TGTGCCAGCAGAGACAGGGGGCTCTCCAATCAGCCCCAGCATTTT. Residues: CASRDRGLSNQPQHF. The chain couples TRBV2 to TRBJ1-5; 10 bases align to TRBD1. The length of the CDR3 is 15 residues. Losses at the gene ends were 6 bases for V and 3 bases for J; bases not matched to a gene: 5. From germline, CDR1 is SNHLY and CDR2 FYNNEI.

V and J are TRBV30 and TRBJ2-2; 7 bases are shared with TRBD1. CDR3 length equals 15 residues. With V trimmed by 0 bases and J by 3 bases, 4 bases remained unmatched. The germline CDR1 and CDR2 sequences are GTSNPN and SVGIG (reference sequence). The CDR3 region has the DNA TGTGCCTGGAGTGTTGGGACAGCAGACACCGGGGAGCTGTTTTTT. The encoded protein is CAWSVGTADTGELFF.

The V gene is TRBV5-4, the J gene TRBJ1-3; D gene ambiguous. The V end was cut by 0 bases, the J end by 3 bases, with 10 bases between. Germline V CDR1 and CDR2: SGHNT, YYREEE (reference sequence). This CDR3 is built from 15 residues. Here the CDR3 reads CASSLVYDGGNTIYF. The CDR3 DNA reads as TGTGCCAGCAGCTTGGTCTACGATGGTGGAAACACCATATATTTT.

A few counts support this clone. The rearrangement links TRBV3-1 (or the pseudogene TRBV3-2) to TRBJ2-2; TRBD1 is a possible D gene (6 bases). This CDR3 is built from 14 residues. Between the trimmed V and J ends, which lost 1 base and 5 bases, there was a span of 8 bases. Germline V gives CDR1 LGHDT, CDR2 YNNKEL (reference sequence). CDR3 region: CASSQGQGTGELFF. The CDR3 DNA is TGTGCCAGCAGCCAAGGTCAGGGGACCGGGGAGCTGTTTTTT.

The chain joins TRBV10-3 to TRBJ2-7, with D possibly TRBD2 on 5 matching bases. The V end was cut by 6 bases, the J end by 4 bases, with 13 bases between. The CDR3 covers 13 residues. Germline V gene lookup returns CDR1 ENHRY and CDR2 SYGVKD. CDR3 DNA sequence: TGTGCCATCAGGGGAGCTTCGGGATACGAGCAGTACTTC. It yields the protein CAIRGASGYEQYF.

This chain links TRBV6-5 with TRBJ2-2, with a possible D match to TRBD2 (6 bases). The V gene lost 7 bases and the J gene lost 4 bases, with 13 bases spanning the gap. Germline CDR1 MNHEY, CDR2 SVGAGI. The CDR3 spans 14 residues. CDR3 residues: CASNEGLPTGELFF. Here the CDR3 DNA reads TGTGCCAGCAACGAGGGACTGCCCACCGGGGAGCTGTTTTTT.

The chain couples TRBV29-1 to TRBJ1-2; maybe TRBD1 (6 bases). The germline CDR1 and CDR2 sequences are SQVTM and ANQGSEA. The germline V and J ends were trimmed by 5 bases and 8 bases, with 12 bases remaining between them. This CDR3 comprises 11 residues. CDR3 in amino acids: CSVLFRGGYTF. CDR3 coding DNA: TGCAGCGTTCTTTTCAGGGGCGGCTACACCTTC.

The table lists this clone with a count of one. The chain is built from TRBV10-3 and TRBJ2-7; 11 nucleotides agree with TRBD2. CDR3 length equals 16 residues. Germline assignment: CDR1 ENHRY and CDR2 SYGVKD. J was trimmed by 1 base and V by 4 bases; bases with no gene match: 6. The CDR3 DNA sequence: TGTGCCATCAGTGCTCAGACTAGCGGGATTTCCTACGAGCAGTACTTC. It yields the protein CAISAQTSGISYEQYF.

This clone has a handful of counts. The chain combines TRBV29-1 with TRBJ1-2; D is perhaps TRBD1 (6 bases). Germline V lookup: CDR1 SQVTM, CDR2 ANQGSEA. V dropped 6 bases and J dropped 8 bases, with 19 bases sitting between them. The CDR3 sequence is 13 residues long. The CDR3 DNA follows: TGCAGCGTCGACACCACAGGGAGATCAGGCTACACCTTC. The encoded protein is CSVDTTGRSGYTF.

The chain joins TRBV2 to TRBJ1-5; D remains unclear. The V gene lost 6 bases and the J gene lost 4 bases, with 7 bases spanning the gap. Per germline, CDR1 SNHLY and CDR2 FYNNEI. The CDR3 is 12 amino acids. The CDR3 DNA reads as TGTGCCAGCAGACCCCGGAATCAGCCCCAGCATTTT. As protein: CASRPRNQPQHF.

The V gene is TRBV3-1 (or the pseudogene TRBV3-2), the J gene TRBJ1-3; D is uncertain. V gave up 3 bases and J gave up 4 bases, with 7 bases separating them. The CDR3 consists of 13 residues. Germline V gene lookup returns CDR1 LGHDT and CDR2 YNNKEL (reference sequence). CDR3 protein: CASSQEVGNTIYF. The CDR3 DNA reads TGTGCCAGCAGCCAGGAGGTCGGAAACACCATATATTTT.

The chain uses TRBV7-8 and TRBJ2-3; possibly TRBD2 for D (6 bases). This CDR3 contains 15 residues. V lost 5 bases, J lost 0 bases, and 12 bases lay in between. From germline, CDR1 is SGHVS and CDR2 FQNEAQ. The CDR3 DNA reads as TGTGCCAGCAGCCCGGGACTCCCTAGCACAGATACGCAGTATTTT. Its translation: CASSPGLPSTDTQYF.

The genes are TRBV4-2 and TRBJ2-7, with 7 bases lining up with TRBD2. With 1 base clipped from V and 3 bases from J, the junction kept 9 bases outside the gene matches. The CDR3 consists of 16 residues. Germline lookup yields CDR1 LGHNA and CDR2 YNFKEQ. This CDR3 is CASSQGGSSGFYEQYF. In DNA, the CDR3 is TGTGCCAGCAGCCAAGGGGGGTCTAGCGGATTCTACGAGCAGTACTTC.

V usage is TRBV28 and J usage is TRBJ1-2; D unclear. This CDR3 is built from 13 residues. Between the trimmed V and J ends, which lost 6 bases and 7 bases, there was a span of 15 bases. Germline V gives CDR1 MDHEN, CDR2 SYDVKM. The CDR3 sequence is CASSYKGRPGYTF. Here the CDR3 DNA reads TGTGCCAGCAGCTATAAAGGGAGGCCTGGCTACACCTTC.

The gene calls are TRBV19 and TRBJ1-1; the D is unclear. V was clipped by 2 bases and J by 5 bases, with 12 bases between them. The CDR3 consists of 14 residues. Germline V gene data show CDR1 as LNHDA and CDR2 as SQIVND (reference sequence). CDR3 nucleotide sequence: TGTGCCAGTAGTATAACCCGGGGAAGGACTGAAGCTTTCTTT. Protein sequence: CASSITRGRTEAFF.

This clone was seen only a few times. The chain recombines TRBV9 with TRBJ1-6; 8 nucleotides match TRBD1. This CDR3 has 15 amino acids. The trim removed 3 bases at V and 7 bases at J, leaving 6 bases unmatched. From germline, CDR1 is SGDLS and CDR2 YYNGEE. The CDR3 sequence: CASSAPTGDNSPLHF. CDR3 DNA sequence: TGTGCCAGCAGCGCGCCGACAGGGGACAATTCACCCCTCCACTTT.

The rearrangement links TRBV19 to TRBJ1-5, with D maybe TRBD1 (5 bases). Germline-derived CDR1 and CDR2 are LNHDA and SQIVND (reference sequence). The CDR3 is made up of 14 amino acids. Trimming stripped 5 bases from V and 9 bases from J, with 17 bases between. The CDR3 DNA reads TGTGCCAGTAGTCCCCAGGGTGGCATCAGGCCCCAGCATTTT. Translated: CASSPQGGIRPQHF. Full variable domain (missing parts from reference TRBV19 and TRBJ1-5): DGGITQSPKYLFRKEGQNVTLSCEQNLNHDAMYWYRQDPGQGLRLIYYSQIVNDFQKGDIAEGYSVSREKKESFPLTVTSAQKNPTAFYLCASSPQGGIRPQHFGDGTRLSIL.

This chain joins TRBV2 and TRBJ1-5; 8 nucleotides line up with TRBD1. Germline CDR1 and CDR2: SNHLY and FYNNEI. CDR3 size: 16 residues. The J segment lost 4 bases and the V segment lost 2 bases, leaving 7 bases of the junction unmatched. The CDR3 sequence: CASSERQGALNQPQHF. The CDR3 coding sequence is TGTGCCAGCAGTGAAAGGCAGGGGGCCTTGAATCAGCCCCAGCATTTT.

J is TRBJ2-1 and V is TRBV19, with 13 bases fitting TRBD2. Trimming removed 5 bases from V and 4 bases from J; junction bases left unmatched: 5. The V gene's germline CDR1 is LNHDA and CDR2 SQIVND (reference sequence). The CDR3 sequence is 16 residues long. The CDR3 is CASSARLAGGYNEQFF. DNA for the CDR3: TGTGCCAGTAGTGCAAGACTAGCGGGGGGATACAATGAGCAGTTCTTC. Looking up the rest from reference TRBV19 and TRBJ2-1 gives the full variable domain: DGGITQSPKYLFRKEGQNVTLSCEQNLNHDAMYWYRQDPGQGLRLIYYSQIVNDFQKGDIAEGYSVSREKKESFPLTVTSAQKNPTAFYLCASSARLAGGYNEQFFGPGTRLTVL.

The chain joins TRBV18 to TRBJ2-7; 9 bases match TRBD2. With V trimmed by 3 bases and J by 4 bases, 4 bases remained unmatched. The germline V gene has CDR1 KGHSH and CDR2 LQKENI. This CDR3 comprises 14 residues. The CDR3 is CASSPIAGEYEQYF. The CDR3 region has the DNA TGTGCCAGCTCACCGATAGCGGGAGAGTACGAGCAGTACTTC. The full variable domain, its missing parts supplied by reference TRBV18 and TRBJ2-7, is NAGVMQNPRHLVRRRGQEARLRCSPMKGHSHVYWYRQLPEEGLKFMVYLQKENIIDESGMPKERFSAEFPKEGPSILRIQQVVRGDSAAYFCASSPIAGEYEQYFGPGTRLTVT.

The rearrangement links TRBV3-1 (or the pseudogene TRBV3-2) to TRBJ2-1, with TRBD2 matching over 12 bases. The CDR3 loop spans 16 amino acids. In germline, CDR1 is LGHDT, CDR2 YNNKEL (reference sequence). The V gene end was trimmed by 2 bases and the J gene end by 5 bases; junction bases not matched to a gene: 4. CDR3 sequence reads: CASSQLLAGGNNEQFF. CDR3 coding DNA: TGTGCCAGCAGCCAACTACTAGCGGGAGGAAACAATGAGCAGTTCTTC.

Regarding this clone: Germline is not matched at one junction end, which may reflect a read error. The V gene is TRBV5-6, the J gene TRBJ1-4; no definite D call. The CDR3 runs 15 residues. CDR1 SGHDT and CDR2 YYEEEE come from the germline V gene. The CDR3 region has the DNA TGTGCCAGCAGGTTGGGCTCCTCGAGAGGTGAAAAACTGTTTTTT. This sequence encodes CASRLGSSRGEKLFF.

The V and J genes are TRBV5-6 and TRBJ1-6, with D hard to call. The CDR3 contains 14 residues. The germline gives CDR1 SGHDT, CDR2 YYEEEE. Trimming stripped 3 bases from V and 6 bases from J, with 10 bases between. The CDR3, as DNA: TGTGCCAGCAGCTGGAGAAGTAGTAATTCACCCCTCCACTTT. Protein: CASSWRSSNSPLHF.

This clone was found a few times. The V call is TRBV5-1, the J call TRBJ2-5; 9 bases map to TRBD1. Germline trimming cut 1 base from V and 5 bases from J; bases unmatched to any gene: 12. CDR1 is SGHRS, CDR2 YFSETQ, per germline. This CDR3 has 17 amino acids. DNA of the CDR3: TGCGCCAGCAGCTTGCCTTCTTGGGGACAGGGAGGGGAGACCCAGTACTTC. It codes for CASSLPSWGQGGETQYF.

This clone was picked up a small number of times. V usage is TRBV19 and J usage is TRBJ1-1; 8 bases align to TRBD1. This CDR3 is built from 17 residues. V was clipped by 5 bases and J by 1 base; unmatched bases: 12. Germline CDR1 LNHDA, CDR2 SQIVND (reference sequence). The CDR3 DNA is TGTGCCAGTAGTTCTCCCCCAGGGACAGGAAGGAACACTGAAGCTTTCTTT. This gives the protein CASSSPPGTGRNTEAFF.

The CDR3 is CASSPVSPGAGNTIYF. DNA for the CDR3: TGTGCCAGCAGCCCAGTAAGTCCAGGGGCTGGAAACACCATATATTTT. The rearrangement links TRBV13 to TRBJ1-3; tentatively, D is TRBD1 (6 bases). CDR3 size: 16 residues. Trimming stripped 5 bases from V and 2 bases from J, with 16 bases between. Per the germline V gene, CDR1 is PRHDT and CDR2 is FYEKMQ (reference sequence).